The T cell receptor (beta chain) described here comes from a study of long-term antiretroviral therapy in people with HIV. General study findings and limits: Dominating the repertoire at all time points were the clones that expanded before ART. For ART adherence, viral resistance and therapy changes, no data were available. The data indicate that diversity increased after ART but remained below transplant donor controls.

For this clone: The antigen remains undetermined.

No donor had fewer than one pre-ART PBMC sample or fewer than two post-ART PBMC samples. Running of the v3.0 immunoSEQ assay took place at survey level. This table comes from immunoSEQ multiplex PCR, and its TCRdb copy is limited to in-frame clones, with some not included. The profile covers 35,000 to 40,000 clones, with 80% to 90% appearing a single time and roughly a tenth taken by the ten largest. CDR3 length: 8 residues. V gave up 8 bases and J gave up 9 bases, with 5 bases separating them. CDR1 SNHLY and CDR2 FYNNEI come from the germline V gene. The chain has TRBV2 and TRBJ2-7, with D unresolved. This sequence was found in a man younger than 30 with HIV. Sequenced material: unsorted PBMCs, taken 2.2 years after starting antiretroviral therapy. This chain's CDR3 is CASSGQYF. The CDR3 coding sequence is TGTGCCAGCTCGGGGCAGTACTTC.